This T cell receptor (beta chain) is drawn from a study of blood T cell repertoires in COVID-19 (dated by TCRdb to 2020 to 2021). Looking at the study overall: Samples covering the acute and convalescent phases of COVID-19 were provided by collaborators in the United States, Italy and Spain. The samples were drawn from two sources: the first 160 participants of the ongoing ImmuneRACE study, and fewer than 1,500 subjects contributed by 6 global collaborators. The repertoires were made available in a free public database intended to serve as a resource for research on the immune response to SARS-CoV-2. The prospective study material was composed of cDNA or gDNA derived from T cells, B-cell-depleted T cells, or PBMCs. Deeply sampled blood TCRbeta repertoires from subjects exposed to, actively infected with, or recovered from COVID-19 were included in the dataset. Where HLA class I and class II types were available, the types were taken from metadata supplied by the sample provider, not from assay-based typing. A de-identified subject ID, COVID-19 status, age in years and sex were almost always included in the sample metadata. Overall results and qualifications from the work: Clinical and demographic metadata were provided uncurated, with the amount varying by source and participant.

In the prospective study, participants were 18 to 89 years old, resided in about 25 geographic areas of the United States, and were enrolled through a virtual design. To assign participants to cohorts, the prospective study relied on clinical history that participants themselves reported in a screening survey and a study questionnaire. For ImmuneRACE Cohort 3, a participant was defined as recovered based on two consecutive negative NP/OP PCR tests, clearance by a healthcare professional, or resolution of symptoms. In the prospective study, whole blood, serum and a nasopharyngeal or oropharyngeal swab were collected from each participant by mobile phlebotomists. Additional blood draws and questionnaires over an approximately two-month period could optionally be provided by prospective study participants. Blood samples from the prospective study were shipped frozen or at room temperature prior to DNA extraction.

V sheds 1 base and J sheds 5 bases, leaving 14 bases between their ends. Based on the germline V gene, the CDR1 and CDR2 sequences are MGHRA and YSYEKL. Taken from cysteine to phenylalanine, the CDR3 has 16 residues. Only the CDR3 part of the read is kept: 48 bases, read in frame from the first base. TCRbeta CDR3 regions were amplified from genomic DNA by means of the immunoSEQ Assay, a bias-controlled multiplex PCR. The paper's processing steps were these. The number of nucleated cells in each sample was estimated by amplification of reference gene primers within the assay. To quantify the absolute abundance of each unique TCRbeta CDR3 rearrangement, sequence reads were collapsed and filtered. For each sample, productive Simpson clonality was calculated as the square root of Simpson's diversity index across productive rearrangements. As stored in TCRdb, this immuneACCESS dataset retains in-frame rearrangements with V and J assigned. A fraction of the clones does not appear; measured against another copy, unresolved V genes explain less than half of the discrepancy, and the remainder lacks a known reason. V and J calls and clone size are as listed in that table; D and trimming were resolved from the DNA. Here the sample has about 330,000 clones; around 90% occur a single time. The top ten hold about 18% of the sample.

As regards this clone: Its antigen remains unidentified. The input lacks base qualities; no much larger clone sits a single base away.

The clonotype was recovered from a young woman who had recovered from COVID-19. Material: PBMCs or T cells enriched from blood (not recorded which). The chain was built from TRBV4-1 and TRBJ2-2; the D gene assignment is ambiguous. CDR3 loop: CASSQANLVATGELFF. The nucleotide sequence is TGCGCCAGCAGCCAAGCAAACCTAGTTGCAACCGGGGAGCTGTTTTTT.